Listed below are T cell receptor beta chains from one sample, sequenced in a study of CD8 T cells in ankylosing spondylitis. TCRdb reprocessed the 5' RACE reads via MiXCR and lists one record per CDR3 protein. The sample consists of under 300,000 distinct CDR3 sequences, around 10% of them appearing once. The specimen sequenced was blood, either unsorted or a sorted T cell fraction (not recorded which). These receptors all come from a male donor with ankylosing spondylitis or in good health (not recorded which). The CDR3 runs from the conserved cysteine through the conserved F or W. Where a row states a size, it is once, few, many or the class of an expanded clone; other rows omit it.

>TRBV29-1|TRBJ2-2|many
CSVEVSGELFF
>TRBV3-1|TRBJ2-7|few
CASSDLATSYEQYF
>TRBV12-3/TRBV12-4|TRBJ2-7|many
CASSFGPPVYEQYF
>TRBV5-1|TRBJ2-2|many
CASSLYVDAGELFF
>TRBV5-1|TRBJ2-3|many
CASSTQPLRTDTQYF
>TRBV10-2|TRBJ2-5|-
CASSESGAAQETQYF
>TRBV5-1|TRBJ2-2|many
CASSFSGGPNTGELFF
>TRBV28|TRBJ2-7|many
CASSLLTGNYEQYF
>TRBV4-1|TRBJ1-4|many
CASSQVRGEKLFF
>TRBV20-1|TRBJ2-1|-
CSAFSGTSGRGEQFF
>TRBV5-6|TRBJ1-3|once
CASSLLSGNTIYF
>TRBV10-2|TRBJ2-7|many
CASTDPGQGPGEQYF
>TRBV5-5|TRBJ1-6|-
CASSPPEGTTNSPLHF
>TRBV10-3|TRBJ2-1|many
CAISERLQTMEQFF
>TRBV28|TRBJ1-1|few
CASSANRGGADTEAFF
>TRBV7-3|TRBJ1-2|many
CASSLGRNYGYTF
>TRBV5-1|TRBJ2-1|many
CASSVLQGFSYNEQFF
>TRBV6-2/TRBV6-3|TRBJ2-7|many
CASGNLEQYF
>TRBV28|TRBJ2-7|few
CASSGGVAGVYEQYF
>TRBV19|TRBJ2-7|few
CASSMRGEQYF
>TRBV25-1|TRBJ2-1|many
CASRTPGGPYNEQFF
>TRBV5-1|TRBJ2-7|many
CASSLYYTSGTYEQYF
>TRBV28|TRBJ2-1|many
CASQPHLRDEQFF
>TRBV12-3/TRBV12-4|TRBJ2-3|many
CASGSGASTDTQYF
>TRBV27|TRBJ1-1|few
CASSLFSGAEAFF
>TRBV12-3/TRBV12-4|TRBJ2-1|-
CASSDLSGSSHNEQFF
>TRBV6-5|TRBJ2-1|many
CASSPSPGEQFF
>TRBV11-2|TRBJ1-1|few
CASSLDSRGRNTEAFF
>TRBV6-6|TRBJ2-7|few
CASWYEQYF
>TRBV20-1|TRBJ2-5|many
CSARIGGRETQYF
>TRBV18|TRBJ2-1|-
CASSPPGLADNPKQFF
>TRBV2|TRBJ1-4|-
CASSSGGRREKLFF
>TRBV12-3/TRBV12-4|TRBJ1-6|-
CASSWTLGSYNSPLHF
>TRBV7-2|TRBJ1-2|many
CASSRDRGDNGYTF
>TRBV20-1|TRBJ1-1|many
CSATGGAQNTEAFF
>TRBV2|TRBJ2-1|-
CASSSDGDVLDEQFF
>TRBV15|TRBJ2-1|many
CATSRDPDANNEQFF
>TRBV27|TRBJ2-2|many
CATFIGEGYTGELFF
>TRBV20-1|TRBJ2-1|many
CSAFSGTDNEQFF
>TRBV20-1|TRBJ2-4|many
CSAHDSPTKNIQYF
>TRBV3-1|TRBJ2-1|-
CASSPRRGTISYNEQFF
>TRBV20-1|TRBJ2-7|few
CSARGSLSYEQYF
>TRBV9|TRBJ2-7|-
CASSPSGRYYEQYF
>TRBV7-2|TRBJ2-3|-
CASSTGLTSTDTQYF
>TRBV7-7|TRBJ2-5|-
CASSLQGRDQYF